This T cell receptor beta chain was sequenced during a study of cytomegalovirus exposure and HLA in healthy donors. This clone was observed a few times. Researchers ran the PCR with 60 Vbeta and 13 Jbeta primers. Only in-frame clones appear in the TCRdb table, and some are missing; sequencing was by immunoSEQ multiplex PCR. The sample has 180,000 or so clones; roughly 70% are singletons. Germline V gives CDR1 DFQATT, CDR2 SNEGSKA (reference sequence). V lost 8 bases, J lost 3 bases, and 8 bases lay in between. The CDR3 has 11 amino acids. The origin of this receptor is a male donor in good health and CMV-seronegative. Sequencing used PBMCs. The chain uses TRBV20-1 and TRBJ1-3; D remains ambiguous. CDR3 DNA: TGCAGTTCCGGTAATGGAAACACCATATATTTT. Protein sequence: CSSGNGNTIYF.